Below, 2 T cell receptor beta chains from the same sample are listed, as sequenced in a study of T cells in localized non-small cell lung cancer. TCRdb keeps only in-frame clones here, not all; method: immunoSEQ multiplex PCR. This sample has 50,000 to 65,000 clones, with less than 85% found just once. The source was PBMCs, collected before any cancer treatment. Every receptor here comes from a woman aged 35 to 69 with stage II lung adenocarcinoma.

The chain links TRBV7-9 to TRBJ1-1; D call uncertain. V shed 0 bases and J shed 1 base, with 9 bases lying between them. CDR3 length: 15 amino acids. Germline V gives CDR1 SEHNR, CDR2 FQNEAQ (reference sequence). CDR3 DNA sequence: TGTGCCAGCAGCTTAGCGTGGGAAGGGAACACTGAAGCTTTCTTT. It translates to CASSLAWEGNTEAFF.

This chain joins TRBV25-1 and TRBJ1-1; maybe TRBD1 (6 bases). Trimming removed 2 bases from V and 0 bases from J, with 7 bases in between. Looked up from germline, CDR1 is MGHDK and CDR2 is SYGVNS. CDR3 size: 14 residues. DNA for the CDR3: TGTGCCAGCAGTGAAGAGGGGGTGAACACTGAAGCTTTCTTT. Its translation is CASSEEGVNTEAFF.